This entry lists 20 T cell receptor beta chains sequenced from one sample in a study of control samples from healthy donors and cancer patients. Clones were read by immunoSEQ multiplex PCR, and TCRdb kept only the in-frame ones, dropping some. The data contain 70,000 to 80,000 clones, 89% of them singletons. The source material was PBMCs. These receptors were taken from a woman aged 45-59 years with colorectal cancer.

J is TRBJ1-5 and V is TRBV20-1; D unclear. The ends were cut back, 3 bases at V and 3 bases at J, with 15 bases in the middle. CDR1 and CDR2 (germline): DFQATT, SNEGSKA (reference sequence). CDR3 size: 15 residues. CDR3 protein: CSASGVVGFNQPQHF. CDR3 sequence (DNA): TGCAGTGCTAGTGGGGTGGTCGGCTTCAATCAGCCCCAGCATTTT.

The CDR3: CAWKPREGEQYV. In DNA form, the CDR3 reads TGTGCCTGGAAGCCCAGAGAGGGTGAGCAGTACGTC. V and J are TRBV30 and TRBJ2-7; D perhaps matches TRBD2 (5 bases). V lost 4 bases, J lost 7 bases, and 14 bases lay in between. Germline-derived CDR1 and CDR2 are GTSNPN and SVGIG (reference sequence). There are 12 residues in the CDR3.

This chain links TRBV2 with TRBJ2-1; tentative D call: TRBD1 (5 bases). V lost 5 bases and J lost 6, with 5 bases in between. This CDR3 spans 11 amino acids. Germline-derived CDR1 and CDR2 are SNHLY and FYNNEI. Written as DNA, the CDR3 is TGTGCCAGCAGTAGGGGCAATGAGCAGTTCTTC. Amino acids: CASSRGNEQFF.

This clone was detected only once. The chain employs TRBV10-2 and TRBJ2-6; unclear D gene. The CDR3 has 15 amino acids. Trimming took off 3 bases at V and 0 bases at J, with 6 bases between the two ends. CDR1 and CDR2 from the germline V gene are WSHSY and SAAADI. The chain's CDR3 is CASSDLNSGANVLTF. The CDR3 nucleotides are TGCGCCAGCAGTGATTTAAACTCTGGGGCCAACGTCCTGACTTTC.

This rearrangement joins TRBV18 to TRBJ2-2; D is ambiguous. Trimming removed 3 bases at V and 3 bases at J, with 8 bases between. From germline, CDR1 is KGHSH and CDR2 LQKENI. The CDR3 consists of 14 residues. The CDR3 DNA is TGTGCCAGCTCACCCCCGATTTACACCGGGGAGCTGTTTTTT. As protein: CASSPPIYTGELFF.

J is TRBJ2-2 and V is TRBV27; TRBD1 matches 7 bases. Germline CDR1 is MNHEY and CDR2 is SMNVEV (reference sequence). The CDR3 is 14 amino acids. The ends lost 5 bases at V and 4 bases at J; junction bases unmatched: 4. CDR3 in amino acids: CASSDRVITGELFF. CDR3 nucleotide sequence: TGTGCCAGCAGTGACAGGGTGATCACCGGGGAGCTGTTTTTT.

The chain links TRBV21-1 to TRBJ1-5; the table assigns TRBD1, which was not confirmed against the DNA. TRBV21-1 is a known pseudogene. The CDR3 has 16 amino acids. CDR3 DNA sequence: TGTGCCAGCAGTATACCAGACAGGGGAGAAAATCAGCCCCAGCATTTT. It yields the protein CASSIPDRGENQPQHF.

CDR3: CATSETSGGVRETQYF. The CDR3 nucleotides read TGTGCCACCAGTGAAACTAGCGGGGGGGTAAGAGAGACCCAGTACTTC. The rearrangement uses TRBV24-1 and TRBJ2-5, with 13 bases that match TRBD2. Germline CDR1 and CDR2: KGHDR and SFDVKD. The CDR3 spans 16 residues. V was clipped by 4 bases and J by 4 bases; unmatched bases: 5.

V is TRBV4-1 and J is TRBJ1-5; the D gene is possibly TRBD1 (6 bases). The CDR3 spans 19 residues. The V gene's germline CDR1 is MGHRA and CDR2 YSYEKL. Trimming shortened V by 1 base and J by 4 bases, and 23 bases separated the two germline ends. Here the CDR3 DNA reads TGCGCCAGCAGCCAAGCTCTTTTCGGTTTTCGGACAGAGAATCAGCCCCAGCATTTT. It codes for CASSQALFGFRTENQPQHF.

The chain employs TRBV6-5 and TRBJ2-7; D tentatively reads TRBD1 or TRBD2 (5 bases each). Germline loops: CDR1 MNHEY, CDR2 SVGAGI. V lost 6 bases to trimming and J lost 0 bases, with 9 bases between them. CDR3 length equals 13 residues. The CDR3: CASRPGASYEQYV. In nucleotides, the CDR3 is TGTGCCAGCAGGCCCGGGGCCTCCTACGAGCAGTACGTC.

This rearrangement joins TRBV7-2 to TRBJ2-2; D is undetermined. V was clipped by 1 base and J by 11 bases, with 5 bases between them. The CDR3 is made up of 11 amino acids. Germline V gives CDR1 SGHTA, CDR2 FQGNSA. The CDR3 nucleotides read TGTGCCAGCAGCTTAGTCCGTGAGCTGTTTTTT. Protein sequence: CASSLVRELFF. Variable domain in full (rest from reference TRBV7-2 and TRBJ2-2): GAGVSQSPSNKVTEKGKDVELRCDPISGHTALYWYRQSLGQGLEFLIYFQGNSAPDKSGLPSDRFSAERTGGSVSTLTIQRTQQEDSAVYLCASSLVRELFFGEGSRLTVL.

This clone was seen more than once but under ten times. The chain joins TRBV14 to TRBJ1-6; unclear D gene. Trimming removed 4 bases at V and 7 bases at J, with 11 bases between. The CDR3 extends over 14 amino acids. Germline V gene data show CDR1 as SGHDN and CDR2 as FVKESK. CDR3 sequence reads: CASSLMAGNSPLHF. The CDR3, as DNA: TGTGCCAGCAGCCTTATGGCGGGAAATTCACCCCTCCACTTT.

This chain joins TRBV27 and TRBJ1-6, with D perhaps TRBD1 (6 bases). The V end lost 4 bases, the J end lost 0 bases, and 13 bases lay between the germline ends. Per germline, CDR1 MNHEY and CDR2 SMNVEV (reference sequence). This CDR3 is built from 17 residues. CDR3 bases: TGTGCCAGCAGTTCAGGGGAGGGCCTCTCCTATAATTCACCCCTCCACTTT. Amino acids: CASSSGEGLSYNSPLHF.

The count of this clone is one. The rearrangement joins TRBV13 to TRBJ1-2, with 7 bases fitting TRBD1. CDR3 length: 17 amino acids. Per germline, CDR1 PRHDT and CDR2 FYEKMQ (reference sequence). J lost 0 bases, V lost 5 bases, and 12 bases had no gene match. CDR3: CASSPLFRDRTNYGYTF. As DNA, the CDR3 is TGTGCCAGCAGCCCCCTGTTTCGGGACAGAACTAACTATGGCTACACCTTC. Together with reference TRBV13 and TRBJ1-2, the CDR3 gives the full variable domain: AAGVIQSPRHLIKEKRETATLKCYPIPRHDTVYWYQQGPGQDPQFLISFYEKMQSDKGSIPDRFSAQQFSDYHSELNMSSLELGDSALYFCASSPLFRDRTNYGYTFGSGTRLTVV.

This sequence joins TRBV19 and TRBJ1-1, with D possibly being TRBD1 (6 bases). The length of the CDR3 is 16 residues. Trimming removed 6 bases at V and 0 bases at J, with 17 bases between. The germline gives CDR1 LNHDA, CDR2 SQIVND (reference sequence). The CDR3: CASRQGGQLLNTEAFF. The CDR3 DNA reads as TGTGCCAGTAGACAAGGCGGACAGCTATTGAACACTGAAGCTTTCTTT.

This CDR3 reads CATSREGGFTTDTQYF. CDR3 sequence (DNA): TGTGCCACCAGCAGAGAGGGCGGCTTTACCACAGATACGCAGTATTTT. V and J are TRBV15 and TRBJ2-3; unclear D gene. The CDR3 contains 16 residues. Germline V gene lookup returns CDR1 LNHNV and CDR2 YYDKDF (reference sequence). V was pared by 0 bases and J by 2 bases, with 12 bases between. The variable domain in full, with the rest retrieved from reference TRBV15 and TRBJ2-3, is DAMVIQNPRYQVTQFGKPVTLSCSQTLNHNVMYWYQQKSSQAPKLLFHYYDKDFNNEADTPDNFQSRRPNTSFCFLDIRSPGLGDTAMYLCATSREGGFTTDTQYFGPGTRLTVL.

CDR3 DNA sequence: TGTGCCAGCAGTACAGGGGGCGCAAACTATGGCTACACCTTC. Translation: CASSTGGANYGYTF. This chain connects TRBV7-2 to TRBJ1-2, with 9 bases lining up with TRBD1. This CDR3 contains 14 residues. The germline V gene has CDR1 SGHTA and CDR2 FQGNSA. V dropped 6 bases and J dropped 2; count of bases not matched to a gene: 4.

The V and J genes are TRBV7-8 and TRBJ2-5; D is undetermined. Trimming removed 5 bases at V and 5 bases at J, with 9 bases between. This CDR3 has 12 residues. The germline gives CDR1 SGHVS, CDR2 FQNEAQ. The CDR3 spells CASSPVDETQYF. CDR3 bases: TGTGCCAGCAGCCCAGTAGACGAGACCCAGTACTTC.

Only a few counts were recorded for this clone. This chain uses TRBV7-8 with TRBJ1-1; 7 nucleotides line up with TRBD1. The germline V gene has CDR1 SGHVS and CDR2 FQNEAQ. CDR3 length: 14 residues. Trimming removed 2 bases from V and 11 bases from J; junction bases left unmatched: 11. The CDR3 region has the DNA TGTGCCAGCAGCTTAAGGGGAGAAGGGGGCGCGGCTTTCTTT. It specifies CASSLRGEGGAAFF.

J is TRBJ1-5 and V is TRBV30, with 9 nucleotides matching TRBD1. There are 15 residues in the CDR3. Germline V gives CDR1 GTSNPN, CDR2 SVGIG (reference sequence). With 7 bases clipped from V and 6 bases from J, the junction kept 13 bases outside the gene matches. CDR3 coding DNA: TGTGCCTTGGGTCTCGGGACAGGGTCGGGTCAGCCCCAGCATTTT. Translated, it gives CALGLGTGSGQPQHF.